These 11 T cell receptor beta chains were all obtained from the same sample, sequenced in a study of T-cell memory formation after mild COVID-19. TCRdb itself ran the 5' RACE reads through MiXCR, one entry per CDR3 protein. The table includes about 350,000 distinct CDR3 sequences, roughly 19% detected once. Sequencing was carried out using PBMCs or a T cell subset sorted from them (not recorded which). Receptors originate from a man between 18 and 29 years old who had mild COVID-19 (a few samples of this study predate the infection). Cell type and time point are not known.

The rearrangement links TRBV6-2 or TRBV6-3 to TRBJ1-5, with a weak D call TRBD1 (5 bases). The CDR3 runs 12 residues. Trimming pared 6 bases from V and 9 bases from J, leaving 12 bases between. Germline values: CDR1 MNHEY, CDR2 SVGEGT. This CDR3 reads CASRGGTSPQHF. CDR3 nucleotide sequence: TGTGCCAGCAGAGGCGGGACCTCGCCCCAGCATTTT.

In its sample, this clonotype was seen a few times. This chain uses TRBV5-1 with TRBJ2-2, with D possibly being TRBD1 (6 bases). The CDR3 sequence is 14 residues long. V lost 2 bases and J 2 bases, leaving 7 bases between the germline ends. Germline lookup yields CDR1 SGHRS and CDR2 YFSETQ. The CDR3 loop is CASSFGTNTGELFF. In DNA form, the CDR3 reads TGCGCCAGCAGCTTCGGGACAAACACCGGGGAGCTGTTTTTT.

There are a few counts of this clonotype. The chain joins TRBV5-5 to TRBJ2-3; tentatively, D is TRBD1 or TRBD2 (5 bases each). CDR3 length: 15 residues. The V end lost 4 bases, the J end lost 3 bases, and 15 bases lay between the germline ends. CDR1 is SGHKS and CDR2 is YYEKEE in the germline V gene (reference sequence). CDR3 nucleotides: TGTGCCAGCAGCCTGACGGGACCGCATACAGATACGCAGTATTTT. It specifies CASSLTGPHTDTQYF.

This clonotype was detected a few times. The V call is TRBV20-1, the J call TRBJ1-1; the D gene is possibly TRBD1 (5 bases). Trimming took 5 bases from V and 0 from J, leaving 13 bases between them. Germline V gene sequence: CDR1 DFQATT, CDR2 SNEGSKA (reference sequence). The CDR3 length is 14 residues. CDR3 region: CSAALRQLNTEAFF. The DNA of the CDR3 is TGCAGTGCTGCCCTACGACAGCTGAACACTGAAGCTTTCTTT.

This clonotype was counted only a few times. The chain is built from TRBV10-1 and TRBJ2-2; 10 nucleotides line up with TRBD2. CDR1 is WNHNN and CDR2 is SYGVQD in the germline V gene (reference sequence). This CDR3 has 15 amino acids. Losses at the gene ends were 2 bases for V and 5 bases for J; bases not matched to a gene: 2. The CDR3 region has the DNA TGCGCCAGCAGTGAGCTAGCGGGGGAAACCGGGGAGCTGTTTTTT. The encoded protein is CASSELAGETGELFF.

The rearrangement links TRBV7-2 to TRBJ2-5; D is uncertain. Germline V gene lookup returns CDR1 SGHTA and CDR2 FQGNSA. The CDR3 runs to 13 residues. V was pared by 1 base and J by 5 bases, with 8 bases between. In nucleotides, the CDR3 is TGTGCCAGCAGCTTAGTCGTCCGTGAGACCCAGTACTTC. Its protein is CASSLVVRETQYF.

This clonotype was counted only a few times. This chain joins TRBV6-2 or TRBV6-3 and TRBJ1-2, with D perhaps matching TRBD1 (6 bases). Trimming took 6 bases from V and 8 from J, leaving 13 bases between them. In germline, CDR1 is MNHEY, CDR2 SVGEGT. CDR3 length equals 12 residues. The CDR3: CASRQGLVGYTF. The CDR3 nucleotides are TGTGCCAGCAGACAGGGTCTTGTGGGCTACACCTTC.

This clonotype has a handful of counts. The J gene is TRBJ1-2, the V gene TRBV4-3; D is perhaps TRBD1 (5 bases). Germline values: CDR1 LGHNA, CDR2 YSLEER. Trimming pared 1 base from V and 10 bases from J, leaving 19 bases between. CDR3 length equals 15 residues. CDR3 nucleotide sequence: TGCGCCAGCAGCCAAGGGCGCGGGACGGCGACCTTCTACACCTTC. It encodes CASSQGRGTATFYTF.

On this clonotype: A read error is likely, as this CDR3 ends without the conserved phenylalanine or tryptophan. No DNA is shown, since the ends of the CDR3 on it are uncertain; the CDR3 is the one TCRdb lists. The chain links TRBV30 to TRBJ1-1; TRBD1, as called in the table, went unchecked against the DNA. Germline CDR1 is GTSNPN and CDR2 is SVGIG (reference sequence). The CDR3 length is 11 residues, termini included. CDR3 loop: CAWRRGQGVTL.

This chain joins TRBV6-5 and TRBJ1-1, with D perhaps TRBD1 (5 bases). The CDR3 spans 13 residues. The ends were cut back, 2 bases at V and 6 bases at J, with 10 bases in the middle. Germline loops: CDR1 MNHEY, CDR2 SVGAGI. CDR3 DNA: TGTGCCAGCAGTTACGGGGGGTGGTCTGAAGCTTTCTTT. Protein: CASSYGGWSEAFF.

This clonotype was detected a few times. The J gene is TRBJ1-4, the V gene TRBV15; no clear D. The CDR3 spans 14 residues. Looked up from germline, CDR1 is LNHNV and CDR2 is YYDKDF (reference sequence). V shed 2 bases and J shed 5 bases, with 9 bases lying between them. This chain's CDR3 is CATSRPGGNEKLFF. In DNA, the CDR3 is TGTGCCACCAGCAGACCCGGCGGGAATGAAAAACTGTTTTTT. Using reference TRBV15 and TRBJ1-4 for the parts outside the CDR3, the full variable domain is DAMVIQNPRYQVTQFGKPVTLSCSQTLNHNVMYWYQQKSSQAPKLLFHYYDKDFNNEADTPDNFQSRRPNTSFCFLDIRSPGLGDTAMYLCATSRPGGNEKLFFGSGTQLSVL.